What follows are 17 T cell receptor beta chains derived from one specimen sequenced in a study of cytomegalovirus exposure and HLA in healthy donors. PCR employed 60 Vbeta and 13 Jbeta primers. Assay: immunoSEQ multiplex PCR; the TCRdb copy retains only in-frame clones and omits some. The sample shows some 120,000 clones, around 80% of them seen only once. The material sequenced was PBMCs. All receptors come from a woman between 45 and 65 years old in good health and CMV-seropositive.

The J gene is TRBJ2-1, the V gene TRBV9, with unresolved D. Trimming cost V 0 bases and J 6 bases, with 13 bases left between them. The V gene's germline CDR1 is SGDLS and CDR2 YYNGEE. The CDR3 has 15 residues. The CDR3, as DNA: TGTGCCAGCAGCGTAGGAACGAATTCGGTCAATGAGCAGTTCTTC. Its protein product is CASSVGTNSVNEQFF. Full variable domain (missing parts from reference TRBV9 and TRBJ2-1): DSGVTQTPKHLITATGQRVTLRCSPRSGDLSVYWYQQSLDQGLQFLIQYYNGEERAKGNILERFSAQQFPDLHSELNLSSLELGDSALYFCASSVGTNSVNEQFFGPGTRLTVL.

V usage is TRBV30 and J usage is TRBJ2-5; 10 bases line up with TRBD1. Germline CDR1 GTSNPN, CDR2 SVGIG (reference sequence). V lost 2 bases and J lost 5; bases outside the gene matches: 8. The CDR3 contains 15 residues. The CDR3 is CAWSPGQGLPETQYF. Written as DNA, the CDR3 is TGTGCCTGGAGTCCGGGACAGGGGTTACCGGAGACCCAGTACTTC.

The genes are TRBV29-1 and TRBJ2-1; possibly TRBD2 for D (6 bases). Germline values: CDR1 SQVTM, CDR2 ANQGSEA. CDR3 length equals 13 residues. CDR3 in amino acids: CSGGGTSYNEQFF. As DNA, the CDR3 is TGCAGTGGCGGCGGGACCTCCTACAATGAGCAGTTCTTC.

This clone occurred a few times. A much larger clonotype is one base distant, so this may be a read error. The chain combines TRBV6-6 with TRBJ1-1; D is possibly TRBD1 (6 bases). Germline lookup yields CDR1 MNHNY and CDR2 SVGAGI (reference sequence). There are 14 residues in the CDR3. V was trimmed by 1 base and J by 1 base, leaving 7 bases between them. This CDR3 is CASSYLDRNTEAFF. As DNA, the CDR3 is TGTGCCAGCAGTTACTTGGACAGGAACACTGAAGCTTTCTTT.

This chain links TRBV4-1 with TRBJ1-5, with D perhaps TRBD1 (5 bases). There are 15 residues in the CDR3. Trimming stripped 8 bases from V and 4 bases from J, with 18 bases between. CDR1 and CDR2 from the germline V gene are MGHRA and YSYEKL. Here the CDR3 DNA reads TGCGCCAGCGCTCAATTTGGGGGGAGGAATCAGCCCCAGCATTTT. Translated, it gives CASAQFGGRNQPQHF.

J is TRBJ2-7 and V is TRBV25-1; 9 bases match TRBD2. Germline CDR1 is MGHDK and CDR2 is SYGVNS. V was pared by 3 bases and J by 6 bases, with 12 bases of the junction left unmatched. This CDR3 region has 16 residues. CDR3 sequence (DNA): TGTGCCAGCAGTGACCCACTGCGGGGGGGGTATGGCGAGCAGTACTTC. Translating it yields CASSDPLRGGYGEQYF.

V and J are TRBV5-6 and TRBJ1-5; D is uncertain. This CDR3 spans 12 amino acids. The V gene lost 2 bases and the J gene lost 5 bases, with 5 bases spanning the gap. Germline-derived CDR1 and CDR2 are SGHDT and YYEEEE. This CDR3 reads CASSFVDQPQHF. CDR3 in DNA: TGTGCCAGCAGCTTCGTTGATCAGCCCCAGCATTTT. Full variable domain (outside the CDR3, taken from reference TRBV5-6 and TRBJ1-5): DAGVTQSPTHLIKTRGQQVTLRCSPKSGHDTVSWYQQALGQGPQFIFQYYEEEERQRGNFPDRFSGHQFPNYSSELNVNALLLGDSALYLCASSFVDQPQHFGDGTRLSIL.

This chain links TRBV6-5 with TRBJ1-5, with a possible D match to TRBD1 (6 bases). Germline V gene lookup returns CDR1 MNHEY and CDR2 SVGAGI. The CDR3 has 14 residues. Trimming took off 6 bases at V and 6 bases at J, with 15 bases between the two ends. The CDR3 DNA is TGTGCCAGCAGGCCCCAGAGCAGGGGTCAGCCCCAGCATTTT. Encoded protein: CASRPQSRGQPQHF.

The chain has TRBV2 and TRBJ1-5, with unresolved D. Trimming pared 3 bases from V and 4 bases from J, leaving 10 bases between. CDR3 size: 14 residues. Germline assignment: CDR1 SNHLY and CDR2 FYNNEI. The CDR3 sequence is CASSDSGGNQPQHF. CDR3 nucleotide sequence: TGTGCCAGCAGTGATTCAGGTGGGAATCAGCCCCAGCATTTT.

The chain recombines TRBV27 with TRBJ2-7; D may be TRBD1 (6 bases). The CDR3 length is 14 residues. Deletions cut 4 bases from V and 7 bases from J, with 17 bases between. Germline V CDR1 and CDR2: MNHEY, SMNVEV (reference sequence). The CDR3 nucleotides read TGTGCCAGCAGTTCTCGTACAGGGATTGGAGAGCAGTACTTC. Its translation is CASSSRTGIGEQYF.

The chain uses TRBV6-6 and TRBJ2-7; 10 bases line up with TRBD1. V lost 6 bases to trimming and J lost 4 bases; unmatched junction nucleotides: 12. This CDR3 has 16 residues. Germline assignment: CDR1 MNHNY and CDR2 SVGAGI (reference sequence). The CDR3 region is CASRQTATGGGYEQYF. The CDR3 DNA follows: TGTGCCAGCAGACAAACAGCGACAGGGGGCGGATACGAGCAGTACTTC.

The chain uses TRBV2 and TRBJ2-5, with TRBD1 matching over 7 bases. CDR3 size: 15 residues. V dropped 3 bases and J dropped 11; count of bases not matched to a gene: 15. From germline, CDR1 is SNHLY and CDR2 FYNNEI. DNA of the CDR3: TGTGCCAGCAGTGAGCGGCTGACAGGGTCCCGTGAGCAGTACTTC. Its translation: CASSERLTGSREQYF.

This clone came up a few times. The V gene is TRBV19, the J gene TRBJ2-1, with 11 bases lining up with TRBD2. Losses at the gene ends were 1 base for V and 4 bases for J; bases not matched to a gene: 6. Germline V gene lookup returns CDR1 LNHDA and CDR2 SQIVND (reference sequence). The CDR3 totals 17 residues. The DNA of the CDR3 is TGTGCCAGTAGTATAGGCGTAGCGGGAGGGTATTACAATGAGCAGTTCTTC. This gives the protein CASSIGVAGGYYNEQFF.

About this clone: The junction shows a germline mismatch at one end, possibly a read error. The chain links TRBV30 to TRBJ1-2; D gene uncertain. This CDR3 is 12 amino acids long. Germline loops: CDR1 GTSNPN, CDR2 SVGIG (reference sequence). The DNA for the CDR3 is TGTGCCTGGAGTCCCGCTAAGTATGGCTACACCTTC. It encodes CAWSPAKYGYTF.

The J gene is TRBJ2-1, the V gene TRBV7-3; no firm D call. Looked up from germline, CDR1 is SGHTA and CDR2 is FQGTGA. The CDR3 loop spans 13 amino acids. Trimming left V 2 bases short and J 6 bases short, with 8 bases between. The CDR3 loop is CASSLLPSNEQFF. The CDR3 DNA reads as TGTGCCAGCAGCTTACTCCCTTCCAATGAGCAGTTCTTC.

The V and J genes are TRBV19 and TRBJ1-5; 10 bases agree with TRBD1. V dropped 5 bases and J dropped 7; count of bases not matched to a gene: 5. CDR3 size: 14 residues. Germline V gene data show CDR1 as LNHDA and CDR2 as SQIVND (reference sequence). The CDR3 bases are TGTGCCAGTAGTTCGACAGGGGGCGGGCAGCCCCAGCATTTT. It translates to CASSSTGGGQPQHF. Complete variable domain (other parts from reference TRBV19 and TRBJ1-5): DGGITQSPKYLFRKEGQNVTLSCEQNLNHDAMYWYRQDPGQGLRLIYYSQIVNDFQKGDIAEGYSVSREKKESFPLTVTSAQKNPTAFYLCASSSTGGGQPQHFGDGTRLSIL.

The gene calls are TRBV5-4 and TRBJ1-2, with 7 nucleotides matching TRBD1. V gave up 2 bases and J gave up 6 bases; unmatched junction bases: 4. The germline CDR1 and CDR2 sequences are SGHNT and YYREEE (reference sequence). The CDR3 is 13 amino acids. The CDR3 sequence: CASSLTGVDGYTF. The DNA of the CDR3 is TGTGCCAGCAGCTTAACAGGGGTGGATGGCTACACCTTC.